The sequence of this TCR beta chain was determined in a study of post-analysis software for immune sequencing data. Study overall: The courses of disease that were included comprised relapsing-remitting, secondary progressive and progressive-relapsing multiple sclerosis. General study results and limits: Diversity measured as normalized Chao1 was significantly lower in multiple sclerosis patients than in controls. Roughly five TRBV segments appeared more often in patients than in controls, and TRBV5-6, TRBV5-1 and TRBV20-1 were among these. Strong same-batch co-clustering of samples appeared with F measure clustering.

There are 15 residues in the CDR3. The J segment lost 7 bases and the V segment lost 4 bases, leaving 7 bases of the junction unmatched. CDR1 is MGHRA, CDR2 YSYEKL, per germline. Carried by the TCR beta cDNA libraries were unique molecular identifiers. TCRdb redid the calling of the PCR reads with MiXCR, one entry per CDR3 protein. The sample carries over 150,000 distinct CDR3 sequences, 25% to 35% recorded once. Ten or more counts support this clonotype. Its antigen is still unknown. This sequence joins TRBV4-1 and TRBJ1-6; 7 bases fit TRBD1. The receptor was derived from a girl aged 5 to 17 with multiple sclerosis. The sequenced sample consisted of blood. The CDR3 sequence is CASSLRTGENSPLHF. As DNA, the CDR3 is TGCGCCAGCAGCCTGAGGACAGGCGAGAATTCACCCCTCCACTTT.